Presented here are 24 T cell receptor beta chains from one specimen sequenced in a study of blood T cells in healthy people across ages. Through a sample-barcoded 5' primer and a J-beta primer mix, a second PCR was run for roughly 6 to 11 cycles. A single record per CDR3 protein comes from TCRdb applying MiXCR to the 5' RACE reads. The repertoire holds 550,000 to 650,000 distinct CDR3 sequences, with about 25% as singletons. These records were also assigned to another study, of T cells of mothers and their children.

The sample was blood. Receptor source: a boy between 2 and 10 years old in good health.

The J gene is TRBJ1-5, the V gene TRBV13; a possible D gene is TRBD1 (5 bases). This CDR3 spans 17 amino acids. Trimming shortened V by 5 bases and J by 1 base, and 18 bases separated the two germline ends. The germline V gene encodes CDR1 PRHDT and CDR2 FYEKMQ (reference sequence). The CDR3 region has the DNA TGTGCCAGCAGCCACCCAACAGGAGTGGAAAGCAATCAGCCCCAGCATTTT. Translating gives CASSHPTGVESNQPQHF.

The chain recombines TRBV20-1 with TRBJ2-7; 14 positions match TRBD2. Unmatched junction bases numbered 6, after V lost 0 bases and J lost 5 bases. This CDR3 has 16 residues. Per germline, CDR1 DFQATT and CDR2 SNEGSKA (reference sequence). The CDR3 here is CSARDGTSGRKHEQYF. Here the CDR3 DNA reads TGCAGTGCTAGAGATGGGACTAGCGGGAGAAAACACGAGCAGTACTTC.

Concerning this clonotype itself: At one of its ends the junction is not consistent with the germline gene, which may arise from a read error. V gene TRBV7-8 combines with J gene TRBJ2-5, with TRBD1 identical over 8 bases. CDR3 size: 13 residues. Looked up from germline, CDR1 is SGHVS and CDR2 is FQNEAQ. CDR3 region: CASSPRTGKTRYF. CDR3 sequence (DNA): TGTGCCAGCAGCCCCAGGACAGGGAAGACCCGGTACTTC. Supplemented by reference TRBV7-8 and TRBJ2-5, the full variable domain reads GAGVSQSPRYKVAKRGQDVALRCDPISGHVSLFWYQQALGQGPEFLTYFQNEAQLDKSGLPSDRFFAERPEGSVSTLKIQRTQQEDSAVYLCASSPRTGKTRYFGPGTRLLVL.

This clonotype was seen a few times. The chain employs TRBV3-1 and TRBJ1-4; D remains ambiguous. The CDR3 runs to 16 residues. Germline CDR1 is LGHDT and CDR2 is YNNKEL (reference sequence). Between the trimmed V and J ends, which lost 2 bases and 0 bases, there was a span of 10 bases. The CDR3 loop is CASSQFPQATNEKLFF. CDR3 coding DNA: TGTGCCAGCAGCCAATTTCCGCAAGCAACTAATGAAAAACTGTTTTTT.

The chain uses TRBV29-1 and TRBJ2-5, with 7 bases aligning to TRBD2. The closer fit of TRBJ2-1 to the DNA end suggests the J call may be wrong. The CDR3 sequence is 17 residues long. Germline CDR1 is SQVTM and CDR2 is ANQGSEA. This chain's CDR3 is CSVAGGIGGNSGNEQFF. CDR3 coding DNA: TGCAGCGTTGCCGGGGGGATTGGGGGGAATTCCGGCAATGAGCAGTTCTTC.

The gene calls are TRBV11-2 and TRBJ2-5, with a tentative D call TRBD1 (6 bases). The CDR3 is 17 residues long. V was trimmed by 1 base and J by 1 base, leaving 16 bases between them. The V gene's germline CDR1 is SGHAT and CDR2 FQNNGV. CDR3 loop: CASSLGTWTAPQETQYF. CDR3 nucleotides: TGTGCCAGCAGCTTAGGGACTTGGACAGCTCCCCAAGAGACCCAGTACTTC.

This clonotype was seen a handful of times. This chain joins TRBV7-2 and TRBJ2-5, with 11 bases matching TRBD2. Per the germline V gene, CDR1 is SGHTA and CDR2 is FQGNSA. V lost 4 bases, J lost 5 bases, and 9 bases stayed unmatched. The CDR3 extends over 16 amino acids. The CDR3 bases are TGTGCCAGCAGCTGGATTCGGGCTAGCGGGAGGGAGACCCAGTACTTC. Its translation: CASSWIRASGRETQYF.

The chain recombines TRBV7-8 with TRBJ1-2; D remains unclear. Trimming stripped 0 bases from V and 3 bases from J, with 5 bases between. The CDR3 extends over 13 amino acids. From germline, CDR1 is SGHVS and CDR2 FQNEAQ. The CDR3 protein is CASSLARHYGYTF. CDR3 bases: TGTGCCAGCAGCTTAGCCAGACACTATGGCTACACCTTC.

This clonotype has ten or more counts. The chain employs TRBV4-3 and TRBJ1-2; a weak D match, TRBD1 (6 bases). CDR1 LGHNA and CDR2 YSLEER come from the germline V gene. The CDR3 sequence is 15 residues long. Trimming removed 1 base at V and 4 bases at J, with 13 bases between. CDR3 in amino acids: CASSQVRGGPYGYTF. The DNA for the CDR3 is TGCGCCAGCAGCCAAGTGAGAGGGGGACCCTATGGCTACACCTTC.

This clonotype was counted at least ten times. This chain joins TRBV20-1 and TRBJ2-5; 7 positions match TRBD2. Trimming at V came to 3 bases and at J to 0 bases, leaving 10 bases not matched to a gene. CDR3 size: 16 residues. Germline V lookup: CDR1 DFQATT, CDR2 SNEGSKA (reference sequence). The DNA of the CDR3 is TGCAGTGCTAGCGGGCCTAGCGGATTGTACCAAGAGACCCAGTACTTC. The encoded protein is CSASGPSGLYQETQYF.

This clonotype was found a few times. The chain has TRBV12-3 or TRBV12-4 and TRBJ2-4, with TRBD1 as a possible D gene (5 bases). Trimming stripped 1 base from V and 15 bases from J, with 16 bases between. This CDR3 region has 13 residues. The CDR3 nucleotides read TGTGCCAGCAGTTTAGGAGAACAGGCCTGGTGGTACTTC. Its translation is CASSLGEQAWWYF.

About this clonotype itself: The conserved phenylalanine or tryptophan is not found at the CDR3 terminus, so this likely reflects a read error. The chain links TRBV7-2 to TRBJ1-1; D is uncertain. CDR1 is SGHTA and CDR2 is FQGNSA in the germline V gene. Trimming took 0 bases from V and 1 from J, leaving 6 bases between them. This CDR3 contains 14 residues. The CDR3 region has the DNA TGTGCCAGCAGCTTAGCAGACGGGAACACTGAAGCTTTCTCT. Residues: CASSLADGNTEAFS.

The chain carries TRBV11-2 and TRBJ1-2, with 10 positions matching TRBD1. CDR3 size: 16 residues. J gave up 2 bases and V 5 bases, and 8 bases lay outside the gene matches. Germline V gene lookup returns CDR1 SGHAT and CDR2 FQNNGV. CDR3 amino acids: CASSAIRTGGNYGYTF. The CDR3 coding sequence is TGTGCCAGCAGCGCCATTCGGACAGGGGGAAACTATGGCTACACCTTC.

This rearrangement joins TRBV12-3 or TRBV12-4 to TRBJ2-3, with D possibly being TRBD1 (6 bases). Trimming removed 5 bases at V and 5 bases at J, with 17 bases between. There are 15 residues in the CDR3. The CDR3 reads CASSLSGQRGDTQYF. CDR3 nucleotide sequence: TGTGCCAGCAGTCTGTCCGGACAGAGGGGAGATACGCAGTATTTT.

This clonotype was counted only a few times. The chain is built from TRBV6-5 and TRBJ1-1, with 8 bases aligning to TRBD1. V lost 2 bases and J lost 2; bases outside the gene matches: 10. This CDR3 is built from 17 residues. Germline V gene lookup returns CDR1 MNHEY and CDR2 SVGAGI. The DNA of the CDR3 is TGTGCCAGCAGTTACGCCAGGGGGCTTGTCGGAAACACTGAAGCTTTCTTT. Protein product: CASSYARGLVGNTEAFF.

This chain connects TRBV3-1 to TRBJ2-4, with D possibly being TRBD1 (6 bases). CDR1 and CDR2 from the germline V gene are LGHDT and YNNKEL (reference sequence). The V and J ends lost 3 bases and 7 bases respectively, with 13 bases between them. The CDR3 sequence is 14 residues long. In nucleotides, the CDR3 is TGTGCCAGCAGCCAGGGACACTCTGGGAACATTCAGTACTTC. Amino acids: CASSQGHSGNIQYF.

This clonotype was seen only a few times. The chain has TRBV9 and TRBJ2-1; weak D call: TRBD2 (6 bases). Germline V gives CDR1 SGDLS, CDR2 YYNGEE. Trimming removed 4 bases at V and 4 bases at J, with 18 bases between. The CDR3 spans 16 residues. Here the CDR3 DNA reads TGTGCCAGCAGCTCATACCGGGAGTCCTCATACAATGAGCAGTTCTTC. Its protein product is CASSSYRESSYNEQFF.

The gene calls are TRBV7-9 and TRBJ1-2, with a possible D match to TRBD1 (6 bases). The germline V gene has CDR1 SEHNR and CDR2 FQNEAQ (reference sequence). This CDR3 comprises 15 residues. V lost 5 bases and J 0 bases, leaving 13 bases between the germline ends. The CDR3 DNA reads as TGTGCCAGCAGCGCGGGACACGATTCTAACTATGGCTACACCTTC. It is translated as CASSAGHDSNYGYTF.

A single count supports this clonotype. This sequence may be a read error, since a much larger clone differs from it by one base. In DNA, the CDR3 is TGCAGTGCTAGAGAAGGGCCCGGGTCTCACCCCTACGAGCAGTACTTC. It translates to CSAREGPGSHPYEQYF. The chain links TRBV20-1 to TRBJ2-7; D gene uncertain. The CDR3 runs 16 residues. Germline V gives CDR1 DFQATT, CDR2 SNEGSKA (reference sequence). Trimming shortened V by 0 bases and J by 2 bases, and 17 bases separated the two germline ends.

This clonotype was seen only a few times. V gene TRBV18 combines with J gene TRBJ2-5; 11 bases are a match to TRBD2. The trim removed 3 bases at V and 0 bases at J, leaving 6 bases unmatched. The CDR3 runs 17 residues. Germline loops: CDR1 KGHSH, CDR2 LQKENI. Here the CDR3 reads CASSPLAGGPYQETQYF. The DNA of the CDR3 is TGTGCCAGCTCACCGCTAGCGGGAGGACCGTACCAAGAGACCCAGTACTTC.

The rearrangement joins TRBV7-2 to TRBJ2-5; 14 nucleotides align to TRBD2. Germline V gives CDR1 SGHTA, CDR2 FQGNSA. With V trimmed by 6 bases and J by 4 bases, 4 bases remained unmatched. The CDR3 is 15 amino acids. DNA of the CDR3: TGTGCCAGCAGTCACGGACTAGCGGGAGGAGAGACCCAGTACTTC. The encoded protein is CASSHGLAGGETQYF.

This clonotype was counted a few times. In nucleotides, the CDR3 is TGTGCCAGCATCCTTTGGGGGAATGAGCAGTTCTTC. This encodes CASILWGNEQFF. The chain links TRBV12-3 or TRBV12-4 to TRBJ2-1; D tentatively fits TRBD1 or TRBD2 (5 bases each). The CDR3 runs to 12 residues. Trimming took 7 bases from V and 7 from J, leaving 11 bases between them.

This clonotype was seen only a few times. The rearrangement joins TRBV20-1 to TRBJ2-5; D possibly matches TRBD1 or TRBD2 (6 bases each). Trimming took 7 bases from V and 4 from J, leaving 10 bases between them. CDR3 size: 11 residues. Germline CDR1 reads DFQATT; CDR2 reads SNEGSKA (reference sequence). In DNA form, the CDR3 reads TGCAGTGTGAGGGGGGCAGAGACCCAGTACTTC. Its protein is CSVRGAETQYF.

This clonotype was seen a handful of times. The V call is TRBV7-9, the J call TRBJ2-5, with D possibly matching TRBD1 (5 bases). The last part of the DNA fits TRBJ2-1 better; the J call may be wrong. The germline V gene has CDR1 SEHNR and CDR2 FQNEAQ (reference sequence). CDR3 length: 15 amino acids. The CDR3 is CASSSQSRVGNEQFF. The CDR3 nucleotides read TGTGCCAGCAGCTCACAGTCCAGGGTGGGGAATGAGCAGTTCTTC.